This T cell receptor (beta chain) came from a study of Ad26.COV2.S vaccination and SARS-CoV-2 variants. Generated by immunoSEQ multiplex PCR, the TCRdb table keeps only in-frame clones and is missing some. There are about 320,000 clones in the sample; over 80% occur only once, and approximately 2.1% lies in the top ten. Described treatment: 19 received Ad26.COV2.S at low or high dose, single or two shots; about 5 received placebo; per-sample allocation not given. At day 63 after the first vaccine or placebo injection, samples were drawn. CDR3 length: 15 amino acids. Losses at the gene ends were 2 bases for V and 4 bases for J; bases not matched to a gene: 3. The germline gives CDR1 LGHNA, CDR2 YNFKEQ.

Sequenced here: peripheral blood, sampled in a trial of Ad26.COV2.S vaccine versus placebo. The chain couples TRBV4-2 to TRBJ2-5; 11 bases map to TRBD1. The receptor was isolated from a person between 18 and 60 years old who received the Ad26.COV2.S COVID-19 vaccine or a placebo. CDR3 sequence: CASSQMDRGPETQYF. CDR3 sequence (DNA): TGTGCCAGCAGCCAAATGGACAGGGGGCCAGAGACCCAGTACTTC.